A single sample is the source of the 10 T cell receptor beta chains below, sequenced in a study of post-analysis software for immune sequencing data. These receptors have no identified antigens. Tagging with unique molecular identifiers was a feature of the TCR beta cDNA libraries. TCRdb recomputed calls from the PCR reads with MiXCR, one row per CDR3 protein. The sample includes roughly 540,000 distinct CDR3 sequences, roughly 34% seen only once; the top ten take approximately 5.4%. Study-wide results and limits: Among 4 or 5 TRBV segments more frequent in patients than controls were TRBV5-6, TRBV5-1 and TRBV20-1.

The sample comprised blood. These receptors all come from a girl aged 2-17 years with multiple sclerosis.

This clonotype was seen a few times. This sequence joins TRBV27 and TRBJ1-2; the D is unclear. V was pared by 3 bases and J by 8 bases, with 13 bases between. The CDR3 has 13 amino acids. Germline loops: CDR1 MNHEY, CDR2 SMNVEV (reference sequence). CDR3 region: CASSFLGEGGYTF. For the CDR3, the DNA is TGTGCCAGCAGTTTCCTCGGGGAAGGGGGCTACACCTTC.

The J gene is TRBJ2-2, the V gene TRBV5-1; perhaps TRBD2 as D (7 bases). Germline V CDR1 and CDR2: SGHRS, YFSETQ. Trimming took 0 bases from V and 4 from J, leaving 13 bases between them. This CDR3 has 16 amino acids. CDR3 residues: CASSLGPRGRTGELFF. CDR3 nucleotide sequence: TGCGCCAGCAGCTTGGGACCGCGGGGGCGCACCGGGGAGCTGTTTTTT.

Of note for this clonotype: A junction boundary mismatches the germline segment, possibly from a read error. This chain uses TRBV7-2 with TRBJ2-3; a weak D match, TRBD1 (5 bases). CDR1 and CDR2 (germline): SGHTA, FQGNSA. The CDR3 extends over 14 amino acids. CDR3 in amino acids: CASSRSANTGTQYF. For the CDR3, the DNA is TGTGCCAGCAGCCGATCGGCAAACACAGGTACGCAGTATTTT.

The chain links TRBV7-8 to TRBJ2-3; 12 positions agree with TRBD2. The CDR3 spans 18 residues. V trimming: 5 bases; J trimming: 2 bases; junction bases outside the gene matches: 11. Germline CDR1 and CDR2: SGHVS and FQNEAQ. DNA for the CDR3: TGTGCCAGCAGCCCAGCTAGCGGGGGGGCCGGTAACACAGATACGCAGTATTTT. It codes for CASSPASGGAGNTDTQYF.

This clonotype was found a few times. V and J are TRBV20-1 and TRBJ1-1, with 9 bases lining up with TRBD1. With V trimmed by 0 bases and J by 0 bases, 8 bases remained unmatched. CDR1 DFQATT and CDR2 SNEGSKA come from the germline V gene (reference sequence). The CDR3 contains 17 residues. CDR3 bases: TGCAGTGCTAGAGATCCACAGGGGGCCGAAATGAACACTGAAGCTTTCTTT. As protein: CSARDPQGAEMNTEAFF.

The gene calls are TRBV29-1 and TRBJ2-1, with a weak D call TRBD2 (6 bases). The V gene's germline CDR1 is SQVTM and CDR2 ANQGSEA. CDR3 length: 13 residues. Trimming pared 6 bases from V and 6 bases from J, leaving 15 bases between. CDR3 DNA sequence: TGCAGCGTCGCGGAGGGATCGGTCAATGAGCAGTTCTTC. Protein product: CSVAEGSVNEQFF.

The rearrangement links TRBV4-1 to TRBJ2-5; a weak D match, TRBD2 (5 bases). The J call is in doubt because the DNA end fits TRBJ2-1 better. Germline assignment: CDR1 MGHRA and CDR2 YSYEKL. CDR3 length equals 18 residues. The CDR3 region has the DNA TGCGCCAGCAGTCCCTATCCACCGAACGAGGGATACCAAGAGACCCAGTTCTTC. Amino acid sequence: CASSPYPPNEGYQETQFF.

The gene calls are TRBV5-1 and TRBJ2-4, with D possibly TRBD1 on 6 matching bases. The germline CDR1 and CDR2 sequences are SGHRS and YFSETQ. The ends were cut back, 2 bases at V and 9 bases at J, with 24 bases in the middle. This CDR3 is built from 17 residues. The CDR3: CASSFGGSGIPGVIQYF. The CDR3 region has the DNA TGCGCCAGCAGCTTTGGGGGCTCCGGGATTCCAGGTGTCATTCAGTACTTC.

A note on this clonotype: At one end the junction does not follow the germline gene, possibly because of a read error. The V and J genes are TRBV7-9 and TRBJ2-5; 8 bases line up with TRBD2. The J call may not be correct, given that the DNA end is closer to TRBJ2-7. Germline assignment: CDR1 SEHNR and CDR2 FQNEAQ (reference sequence). CDR3 length: 14 amino acids. Here the CDR3 reads CASSLAAGGFEQYF. The CDR3 coding sequence is TGTGCCAGCAGTTTAGCTGCGGGGGGATTCGAGCAGTACTTC.

The genes are TRBV20-1 and TRBJ2-7, with 7 bases matching TRBD1. Per germline, CDR1 DFQATT and CDR2 SNEGSKA (reference sequence). V was clipped by 8 bases and J by 7 bases; unmatched bases: 5. The CDR3 is 10 residues long. The CDR3 sequence is CSTVTGEQYF. CDR3 nucleotides: TGCAGTACTGTGACAGGGGAGCAGTACTTC.